Listed here are 12 T cell receptor beta chains from one sample, sequenced in a study of PD-L1 blockade in urothelial cancer. Time point in this sample: pretreatment peripheral blood. Profiling relied on immunoSEQ multiplex PCR, and the TCRdb table lists in-frame clones only, not all of them. The sample yields under 60,000 clones, about 81% seen once. This specimen consisted of PBMCs, obtained around atezolizumab (anti-PD-L1) treatment. These receptors all stem from a man aged 70 or older with urothelial cancer.

This clone appeared a single time. This chain uses TRBV4-3 with TRBJ2-1; TRBD2 agrees at 9 bases. The V segment lost 4 bases and the J segment 4 bases; nucleotides outside the gene matches: 8. This CDR3 contains 16 residues. Germline CDR1 reads LGHNA; CDR2 reads YSLEER. The CDR3 is CASSPLRAGGYNEQFF. In DNA, the CDR3 is TGCGCCAGCAGCCCCCTTAGGGCGGGGGGGTACAATGAGCAGTTCTTC.

The rearrangement joins TRBV6-1 to TRBJ2-1, with TRBD2 as a possible D gene (6 bases). Trimming left V 10 bases short and J 1 base short, with 14 bases between. Germline V gene sequence: CDR1 MNHNS, CDR2 SASEGT. CDR3 size: 14 residues. CDR3: CATRRAGSYNEQFF. The CDR3 nucleotides are TGTGCCACCAGGAGGGCCGGGTCCTACAATGAGCAGTTCTTC.

The DNA of the CDR3 is TGTGCCAGCAGCTCCGCCCTAGGTGGTGAGCAGTTCTTC. This encodes CASSSALGGEQFF. This chain uses TRBV7-2 with TRBJ2-1; unclear D gene. V shed 4 bases and J shed 9 bases, with 13 bases lying between them. This CDR3 has 13 residues. The germline V gene encodes CDR1 SGHTA and CDR2 FQGNSA.

The V gene is TRBV6-1, the J gene TRBJ2-7, with D maybe TRBD2 (6 bases). CDR1 MNHNS and CDR2 SASEGT come from the germline V gene. The CDR3 totals 15 residues. Trimming removed 6 bases at V and 6 bases at J, with 21 bases between. This chain's CDR3 is CASRSRLGDSAEQYF. The CDR3 bases are TGTGCCAGCAGATCTAGGTTAGGGGACTCCGCCGAGCAGTACTTC.

V usage is TRBV19 and J usage is TRBJ2-1; 9 nucleotides line up with TRBD2. The CDR3 runs 15 residues. The ends lost 6 bases at V and 9 bases at J; junction bases unmatched: 12. In germline, CDR1 is LNHDA, CDR2 SQIVND (reference sequence). The CDR3 region has the DNA TGTGCCAGTAGGACTAGCGGAGGGCACCCGGGTGAGCAGTTCTTC. It encodes CASRTSGGHPGEQFF. Supplemented by reference TRBV19 and TRBJ2-1, the full variable domain reads DGGITQSPKYLFRKEGQNVTLSCEQNLNHDAMYWYRQDPGQGLRLIYYSQIVNDFQKGDIAEGYSVSREKKESFPLTVTSAQKNPTAFYLCASRTSGGHPGEQFFGPGTRLTVL.

The V gene is TRBV19, the J gene TRBJ2-7; 12 positions agree with TRBD2. With 1 base clipped from V and 1 base from J, the junction kept 2 bases outside the gene matches. Looked up from germline, CDR1 is LNHDA and CDR2 is SQIVND (reference sequence). The CDR3 is 16 amino acids. The CDR3 reads CASSIATSGSSYEQYF. CDR3 DNA sequence: TGTGCCAGTAGTATAGCGACTAGCGGGAGTTCCTACGAGCAGTACTTC.

V usage is TRBV9 and J usage is TRBJ1-2; D may be TRBD1 (5 bases). The CDR3 has 13 amino acids. Germline V gene data show CDR1 as SGDLS and CDR2 as YYNGEE. V was shortened by 3 bases and J by 7 bases, with 13 bases between the two germline ends. DNA of the CDR3: TGTGCCAGCAGCGCCCCAGGGAGGGGTGGCTACACCTTC. It translates to CASSAPGRGGYTF.

The chain is built from TRBV6-1 and TRBJ1-2; 9 nucleotides match TRBD1. J gave up 2 bases and V 7 bases, and 2 bases lay outside the gene matches. Germline CDR1 and CDR2: MNHNS and SASEGT. The CDR3 has 13 amino acids. CDR3 DNA sequence: TGTGCCAGCATCGACAGGGGGAACTATGGCTACACCTTC. Amino acids: CASIDRGNYGYTF.

This clone showed up just once. The V and J genes are TRBV30 and TRBJ1-6; D possibly corresponds to TRBD1 (5 bases). The germline CDR1 and CDR2 sequences are GTSNPN and SVGIG (reference sequence). Trimming removed 5 bases from V and 6 bases from J, with 14 bases in between. The CDR3 contains 14 residues. For the CDR3, the DNA is TGTGCCTGGCGGGCGGGGCTGAGTAATTCACCCCTCCACTTT. This translates into CAWRAGLSNSPLHF.

V gene TRBV7-2 combines with J gene TRBJ2-7; TRBD1 might be the D (6 bases). The CDR3 has 15 amino acids. V lost 4 bases and J lost 0, with 13 bases in between. Germline V gives CDR1 SGHTA, CDR2 FQGNSA. CDR3 sequence (DNA): TGTGCCAGCAGCTCCGGGACAACCGTCTCCTACGAGCAGTACTTC. Its protein product is CASSSGTTVSYEQYF. The whole variable domain, filled in from reference TRBV7-2 and TRBJ2-7, reads GAGVSQSPSNKVTEKGKDVELRCDPISGHTALYWYRQSLGQGLEFLIYFQGNSAPDKSGLPSDRFSAERTGGSVSTLTIQRTQQEDSAVYLCASSSGTTVSYEQYFGPGTRLTVT.

The chain couples TRBV7-9 to TRBJ1-1, with 10 nucleotides matching TRBD1. Unmatched junction bases numbered 4, after V lost 5 bases and J lost 1 base. The V gene's germline CDR1 is SEHNR and CDR2 FQNEAQ (reference sequence). The length of the CDR3 is 15 residues. Here the CDR3 reads CASSDRTGGNTEAFF. The DNA of the CDR3 is TGTGCCAGCAGCGACCGGACAGGGGGGAACACTGAAGCTTTCTTT.

V usage is TRBV2 and J usage is TRBJ1-5; D perhaps matches TRBD1 (5 bases). V lost 5 bases, J lost 7 bases, and 18 bases lay in between. The CDR3 totals 15 residues. Germline-derived CDR1 and CDR2 are SNHLY and FYNNEI. The CDR3 protein is CASSSVRRGSQPQHF. Here the CDR3 DNA reads TGTGCCAGCAGTTCTGTCAGGAGGGGCAGCCAGCCCCAGCATTTT.